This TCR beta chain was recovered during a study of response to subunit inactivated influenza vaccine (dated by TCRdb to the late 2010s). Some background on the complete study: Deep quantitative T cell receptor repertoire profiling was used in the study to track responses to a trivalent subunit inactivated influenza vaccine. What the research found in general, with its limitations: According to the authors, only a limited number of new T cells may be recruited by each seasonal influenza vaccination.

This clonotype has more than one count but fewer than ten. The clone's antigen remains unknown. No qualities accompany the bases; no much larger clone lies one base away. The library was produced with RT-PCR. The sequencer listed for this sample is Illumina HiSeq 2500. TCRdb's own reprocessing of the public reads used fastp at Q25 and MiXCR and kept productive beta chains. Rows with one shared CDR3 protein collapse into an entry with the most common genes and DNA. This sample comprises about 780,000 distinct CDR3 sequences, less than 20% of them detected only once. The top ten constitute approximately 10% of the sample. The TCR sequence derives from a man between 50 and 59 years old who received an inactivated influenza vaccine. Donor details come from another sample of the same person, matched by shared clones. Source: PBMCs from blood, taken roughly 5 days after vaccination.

Here the CDR3 is given as CASSPDPGLVTGYEQYF. The base sequence is TGTGCCAGCTCACCAGACCCCGGTTTAGTCACAGGCTACGAGCAGTACTTC. Recombination joined TRBV18 with TRBJ2-7, with TRBD1 perhaps the D gene, on 5 matching bases. CDR1 and CDR2, looked up from the germline V gene, are KGHSH and LQKENI. The CDR3 covers 17 residues, taking in both the cysteine and the phenylalanine. The read is trimmed to its CDR3 DNA, 51 bases read in frame from base 1. V drops 2 bases and J drops 3 bases, leaving 20 bases in between.